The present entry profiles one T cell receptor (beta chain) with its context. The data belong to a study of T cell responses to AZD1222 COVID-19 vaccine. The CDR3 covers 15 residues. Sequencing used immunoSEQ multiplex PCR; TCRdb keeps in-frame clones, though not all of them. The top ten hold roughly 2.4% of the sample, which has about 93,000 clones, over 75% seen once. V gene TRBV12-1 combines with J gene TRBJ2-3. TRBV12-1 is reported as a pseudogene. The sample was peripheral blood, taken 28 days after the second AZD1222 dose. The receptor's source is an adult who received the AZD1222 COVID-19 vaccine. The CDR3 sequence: CASSFNTSSTDTQYF. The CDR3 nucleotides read TGTGCCAGCAGCTTCAACACTTCAAGCACAGATACGCAGTATTTT.